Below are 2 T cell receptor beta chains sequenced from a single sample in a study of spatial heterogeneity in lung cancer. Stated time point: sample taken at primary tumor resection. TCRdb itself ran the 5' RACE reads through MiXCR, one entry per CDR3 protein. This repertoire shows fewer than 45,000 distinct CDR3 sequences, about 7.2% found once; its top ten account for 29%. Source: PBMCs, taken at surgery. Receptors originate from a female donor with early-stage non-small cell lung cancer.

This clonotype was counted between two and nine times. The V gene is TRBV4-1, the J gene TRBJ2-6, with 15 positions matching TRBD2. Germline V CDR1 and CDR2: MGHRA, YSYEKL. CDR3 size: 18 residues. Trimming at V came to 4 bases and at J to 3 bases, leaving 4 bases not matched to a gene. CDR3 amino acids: CASSRTSGGAYGANVLTF. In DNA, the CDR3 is TGCGCCAGCAGCCGGACTAGCGGGGGGGCTTATGGGGCCAACGTCCTGACTTTC.

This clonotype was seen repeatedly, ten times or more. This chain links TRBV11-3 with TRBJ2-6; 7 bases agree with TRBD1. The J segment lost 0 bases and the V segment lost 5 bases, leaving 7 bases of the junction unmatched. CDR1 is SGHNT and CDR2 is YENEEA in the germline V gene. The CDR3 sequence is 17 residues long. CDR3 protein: CASSTGTEYSGANVLTF. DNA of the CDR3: TGTGCCAGCAGCACCGGGACAGAATACTCTGGGGCCAACGTCCTGACTTTC.